The rows below give T cell receptor beta chains drawn from one sample of a study of blood T cell repertoires in COVID-19. The assay was immunoSEQ multiplex PCR, and TCRdb's table has in-frame clones only and misses some. The top ten clones hold roughly 1.4% of a sample with approximately 250,000 clones, 80% to 85% of them seen once. Material for sequencing was peripheral blood. The origin of the receptors is a woman between 35 and 50 years old who had recovered from COVID-19. Both conserved end residues are part of each CDR3. The D gene is left open where the match is weak. Not all rows give a size; the values are once, few, many and, for expanded clones, a class.

d_call j_call v_call clone_size cdr3_aa cdr3_nt
NA TRBJ1-6 TRBV21-1 NA CASPAIDRSYNSPLHF TGTGCCAGTCCCGCCATAGACAGGAGCTATAATTCACCCCTCCACTTT
NA TRBJ1-2 TRBV4-1 NA CASSQTGNYGYTF TGCGCCAGCAGCCAAACAGGGAACTATGGCTACACCTTC
TRBD2 TRBJ2-1 TRBV11-3 NA CASSLGLAGSNEQFF TGTGCCAGCAGCCTCGGACTAGCGGGGTCGAATGAGCAGTTCTTC
NA TRBJ2-7 TRBV5-6 NA CASSLRYEQYF TGTGCCAGCAGCTTGCGGTACGAGCAGTACTTC
TRBD1 TRBJ1-2 TRBV24-1 NA CATSDGDRKHYGYTF TGTGCCACCAGTGATGGGGACAGGAAACACTATGGCTACACCTTC
NA TRBJ2-3 TRBV12-3/TRBV12-4 NA CASSPGTPTQYF TGTGCCAGCAGCCCAGGTACCCCAACGCAGTATTTT
TRBD2 TRBJ2-1 TRBV14 NA CASSQYPGLAGSQQFF TGTGCCAGCAGCCAATATCCGGGACTAGCGGGGAGCCAGCAGTTCTTC
NA TRBJ2-7 TRBV27 NA CASSLAGSTSYEQYF TGTGCCAGCAGTTTAGCGGGGTCTACCTCCTACGAGCAGTACTTC
NA TRBJ1-1 TRBV28 NA CASSLYSDTMNTEAFF TGTGCCAGCAGTTTATACTCGGACACTATGAACACTGAAGCTTTCTTT
TRBD2 TRBJ2-5 TRBV6-2/TRBV6-3 NA CASSYSNSGGLGETQYF TGTGCCAGCAGTTACTCGAATAGCGGGGGGCTGGGGGAGACCCAGTACTTC
NA TRBJ1-6 TRBV7-9 once CASSLLSRGGSPLHF TGTGCCAGCAGCTTATTGAGCAGGGGTGGTTCACCCCTCCACTTT
NA TRBJ2-4 TRBV7-8 NA CASSFSRAAAKNIQYF TGTGCCAGCAGCTTTTCCAGGGCAGCCGCCAAAAACATTCAGTACTTC
NA TRBJ1-2 TRBV19 NA CASSMEGRSPYGYTF TGTGCCAGTAGTATGGAGGGACGGTCTCCCTATGGCTACACCTTC
NA TRBJ1-1 TRBV10-3 NA CAIRADTKNTEAFF TGTGCCATCAGGGCTGACACCAAGAACACTGAAGCTTTCTTT
NA TRBJ2-7 TRBV28 NA CASNPQGIAYEQYF TGTGCCAGCAACCCGCAGGGGATTGCCTACGAGCAGTACTTC
NA TRBJ1-1 TRBV30 NA CAEKRGPREAFF TGTGCTGAGAAGAGAGGTCCCCGTGAAGCTTTCTTT
NA TRBJ1-3 TRBV13 NA CASRPEEVAGNTIYF TGTGCCAGCAGGCCCGAGGAGGTCGCTGGAAACACCATATATTTT
TRBD2 TRBJ2-1 TRBV5-5 NA CASSLAIGTSGASSYNEQFF TGTGCCAGCAGCTTGGCCATCGGGACTAGCGGGGCCAGCTCCTACAATGAGCAGTTCTTC
TRBD1 TRBJ1-2 TRBV24-1 NA CATSDPDRGLSYTF TGTGCCACCAGTGATCCGGACAGGGGGCTCAGCTACACCTTC
NA TRBJ2-5 TRBV9 NA CASSVGLEVETQYF TGTGCCAGCAGCGTAGGCCTAGAGGTTGAGACCCAGTACTTC
NA TRBJ2-2 TRBV19 NA CASTFRGGTGELFF TGTGCCAGTACCTTCAGGGGCGGCACCGGGGAGCTGTTTTTT
TRBD1 TRBJ1-1 TRBV6-4 NA CASSASSYLRTGANTEAFF TGTGCCAGCAGTGCCTCTTCCTATCTTAGGACAGGGGCGAACACTGAAGCTTTCTTT
NA TRBJ2-1 TRBV10-3 once CAIRDSSGGQGRQFF TGTGCCATCAGAGATTCTAGCGGGGGACAGGGTAGGCAGTTCTTC
TRBD1 TRBJ1-1 TRBV10-3 few CATAEEGASAFF TGTGCCACCGCAGAAGAGGGGGCGAGTGCTTTCTTT
TRBD1 TRBJ2-1 TRBV6-2/TRBV6-3 NA CASSYGQAFDNEQFF TGTGCCAGCAGTTACGGACAGGCCTTTGACAATGAGCAGTTCTTC
TRBD1 TRBJ1-5 TRBV3-1/TRBV3-2 NA CASSRDRDQPQHF TGTGCCAGCAGCCGGGACAGGGACCAGCCCCAGCATTTT
NA TRBJ2-7 TRBV2 NA CASSRSPYEQYF TGTGCCAGCAGCCGGAGCCCCTACGAGCAGTACTTC
NA TRBJ2-2 TRBV4-2 NA CASSLDSTRGTGELFF TGTGCCAGCAGCCTGGACTCAACTCGGGGGACCGGGGAGCTGTTTTTT
TRBD2 TRBJ2-5 TRBV7-6 NA CASSLGSGGTTQYF TGTGCCAGCAGCTTAGGCAGCGGGGGAACTACCCAGTACTTC
NA TRBJ1-1 TRBV7-2 NA CASSQTRVSTEAFF TGTGCCAGCAGCCAGACCAGGGTGAGCACTGAAGCTTTCTTT
NA TRBJ1-2 TRBV14 few CASSPIPGGYGYTF TGTGCCAGCAGCCCCATCCCCGGAGGCTATGGCTACACCTTC
NA TRBJ2-2 TRBV5-6 NA CASSPTDTPTGELFF TGTGCCAGCAGCCCTACGGACACACCCACCGGGGAGCTGTTTTTT
TRBD1 TRBJ1-4 TRBV30 NA CAWTTGEKLFF TGTGCCTGGACGACAGGGGAAAAACTGTTTTTT
TRBD1 TRBJ2-3 TRBV10-3 NA CATGTGFSDTQYF TGTGCCACCGGGACAGGGTTTTCAGATACGCAGTATTTT
NA TRBJ1-6 TRBV5-4 NA CASSSLTGMSNSPLHF TGTGCCAGCAGCTCCCTAACAGGCATGTCTAATTCACCCCTCCACTTT
TRBD2 TRBJ2-2 TRBV19 NA CASASGPNTGELFF TGTGCCAGTGCTAGCGGACCGAACACCGGGGAGCTGTTTTTT
TRBD1 TRBJ2-7 TRBV9 NA CASSVGGEGTGPSYEQYF TGTGCCAGCAGCGTAGGCGGGGAAGGGACAGGGCCCTCCTACGAGCAGTACTTC
NA TRBJ1-5 TRBV14 NA CASSQDPGEPQHF TGTGCCAGCAGCCAAGATCCAGGGGAGCCCCAGCATTTT
NA TRBJ2-7 TRBV28 NA CASSSSQVRNEQYF TGTGCCAGCAGTAGTAGTCAGGTTCGTAACGAGCAGTACTTC
NA TRBJ1-6 TRBV6-5 NA CASSYSPRGESPLHF TGTGCCAGCAGTTACTCTCCCAGGGGAGAATCACCCCTCCACTTT
NA TRBJ1-4 TRBV5-5 once CASSLAPWEGANEKLFF TGTGCCAGCAGCTTGGCCCCCTGGGAGGGGGCTAATGAAAAACTGTTTTTT
NA TRBJ2-5 TRBV27 few CASSLKLGETQYF TGTGCCAGCAGTTTAAAACTAGGGGAGACCCAGTACTTC
TRBD1 TRBJ2-7 TRBV18 NA CASSPRGTGGSYEQYF TGTGCCAGCTCACCGCGGGGGACAGGGGGTAGCTACGAGCAGTACTTC
NA TRBJ1-6 TRBV7-8 NA CASSLAGHYNSPLHF TGTGCCAGCAGCTTAGCGGGACACTATAATTCACCCCTCCACTTT
NA TRBJ2-7 TRBV11-2 NA CASSPGYRSYEQYF TGTGCCAGCAGCCCGGGATACCGCTCCTACGAGCAGTACTTC
TRBD1 TRBJ1-2 TRBV28 NA CASSLVGQGFGYTF TGTGCCAGCAGTTTAGTGGGACAGGGTTTCGGCTACACCTTC
TRBD1 TRBJ1-2 TRBV6-6 few CASGNRGARGKGFYTF TGTGCCAGCGGAAACAGGGGGGCCAGGGGGAAGGGTTTCTACACCTTC
TRBD2 TRBJ2-1 TRBV6-5 NA CASRRLAGVVNEQFF TGTGCCAGCAGACGACTAGCGGGGGTCGTCAATGAGCAGTTCTTC
TRBD1 TRBJ2-2 TRBV7-9 few CASSLPQTGVNTGELFF TGTGCCAGCAGCTTACCACAGACAGGGGTGAACACCGGGGAGCTGTTTTTT
TRBD2 TRBJ2-3 TRBV3-1/TRBV3-2 once CASSPPSGGRTDTQYF TGTGCCAGCAGCCCTCCTAGCGGGGGGCGCACAGATACGCAGTATTTT
NA TRBJ1-5 TRBV19 NA CASSYGGNQPQHF TGTGCCAGTAGTTACGGGGGCAATCAGCCCCAGCATTTT
TRBD2 TRBJ2-3 TRBV6-4 once CASSGAGGADTQYF TGTGCCAGCAGTGGAGCGGGGGGAGCAGATACGCAGTATTTT
NA TRBJ1-2 TRBV27 NA CASGRSYGYTF TGTGCCAGCGGCAGAAGCTATGGCTACACCTTC